The entry below describes one T cell receptor beta chain. The CDR3 loop spans 16 amino acids. CDR1 is LGHNA, CDR2 YNFKEQ, per germline. V was clipped by 4 bases and J by 2 bases, with 15 bases between them. Those enrolled in Seattle joined during active infection and were followed longitudinally afterward. This sample was taken from a study of blood T cell repertoires in COVID-19. Whole-study context: The United States, Italy and Spain supplied acute and convalescent COVID-19 samples. PBMCs, B-cell-depleted T cells, or T cells provided the cDNA or gDNA that made up the material.

In the original workflow: Amplification from reference gene primers served as the basis for estimated nucleated cell counts. Method: immunoSEQ multiplex PCR; TCRdb's copy keeps in-frame clones and lacks some. The DNA was the basis for D and trimming; V, J and clone size are from that table. This sample has 350,000 to 400,000 clones, with around 90% found just once. The receptor comes from a woman aged 25-40 years with COVID-19, enrolled during active disease. The sequenced sample consisted of peripheral blood. J is TRBJ2-1 and V is TRBV4-2; maybe TRBD2 (6 bases). Here the CDR3 reads CASSPSEGRAYNEQFF. CDR3 DNA sequence: TGTGCCAGCAGCCCCTCGGAGGGTAGAGCCTACAATGAGCAGTTCTTC.